The present TCR beta chain was sequenced within a study of blood T cell repertoires in COVID-19. Across the study: COVID-19 samples collected from the United States, Italy and Spain covered acute and convalescent phases. Sample material is recorded as cDNA or gDNA derived from T cells, B-cell-depleted T cells, or PBMCs.

Study processing details: Scientists estimated how many nucleated cells there were by amplifying reference gene primers. Using immunoSEQ multiplex PCR, the repertoire was profiled, and TCRdb retains in-frame clones only, with some absent. V and J calls plus clone size are reproduced from that table; the DNA served to infer D and trimming. The repertoire has about 200,000 clones, 70% to 90% of them found once; the top ten carry around 4.9%. Germline V gene lookup returns CDR1 SGHAT and CDR2 FQNNGV. The length of the CDR3 is 14 residues. The V and J ends lost 2 bases and 8 bases, in that order; junction bases with no gene match: 7.

Material: peripheral blood. The chain carries TRBV11-2 and TRBJ1-2; TRBD1 matches 8 bases. The sequence derives from a woman at least 80 years old with acute or convalescent COVID-19. The CDR3 DNA reads TGTGCCAGCAGCTTAACCGGGACAGGCGGCGGCTACACCTTC. Its translation is CASSLTGTGGGYTF. Combining the CDR3 with reference TRBV11-2 and TRBJ1-2 gives the whole variable domain EAGVAQSPRYKIIEKRQSVAFWCNPISGHATLYWYQQILGQGPKLLIQFQNNGVVDDSQLPKDRFSAERLKGVDSTLKIQPAKLEDSAVYLCASSLTGTGGGYTFGSGTRLTVV.